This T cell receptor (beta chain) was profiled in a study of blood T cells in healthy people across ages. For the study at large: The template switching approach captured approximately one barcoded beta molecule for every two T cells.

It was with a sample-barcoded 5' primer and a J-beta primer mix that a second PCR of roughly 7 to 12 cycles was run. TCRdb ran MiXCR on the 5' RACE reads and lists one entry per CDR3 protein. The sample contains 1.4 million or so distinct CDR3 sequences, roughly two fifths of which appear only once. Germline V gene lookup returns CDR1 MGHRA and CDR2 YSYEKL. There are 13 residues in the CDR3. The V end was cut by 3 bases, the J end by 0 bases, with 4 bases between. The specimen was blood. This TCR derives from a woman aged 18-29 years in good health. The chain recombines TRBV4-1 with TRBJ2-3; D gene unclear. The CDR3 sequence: CASSHWSTDTQYF. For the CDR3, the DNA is TGCGCCAGCAGCCATTGGAGCACAGATACGCAGTATTTT.